Shown below are 15 T cell receptor beta chains from a single sample sequenced in a study of identical twins' blood T cells. TCRdb analysed the 5' RACE reads with MiXCR anew, one entry per CDR3 protein. The sample records some 1,200 distinct CDR3 sequences, 84% being singletons. Material for sequencing was PBMCs. These receptors were collected from a woman aged 18-50 years in good health.

Concerning this clonotype: One end of the junction fails to match germline, which may point to a read error. The chain carries TRBV20-1 and TRBJ1-5; D remains ambiguous. CDR1 and CDR2 (germline): DFQATT, SNEGSKA (reference sequence). The CDR3 runs 14 residues. CDR3 residues: CGATGPLSNQPQHF. In DNA form, the CDR3 reads TGCGGTGCTACCGGACCCCTTAGCAATCAGCCCCAGCATTTT.

CDR3 amino acids: CASSLAGQGVREAFF. CDR3 in DNA: TGTGCCAGCAGCTTAGCGGGACAGGGCGTGCGTGAAGCTTTCTTT. This chain connects TRBV7-9 to TRBJ1-1; 9 nucleotides line up with TRBD1. Germline V gives CDR1 SEHNR, CDR2 FQNEAQ (reference sequence). The CDR3 totals 15 residues. The J segment lost 7 bases and the V segment lost 0 bases, leaving 6 bases of the junction unmatched.

The chain uses TRBV7-6 and TRBJ2-3; 12 positions match TRBD2. The V and J ends lost 2 bases and 7 bases, in that order; junction bases with no gene match: 10. The CDR3 covers 17 residues. The germline CDR1 and CDR2 sequences are SGHVS and FNYEAQ. The chain's CDR3 is CASSLSSLAGGPNTQYF. CDR3 bases: TGTGCCAGCAGCTTATCATCCCTAGCGGGGGGGCCGAATACGCAGTATTTT.

The chain joins TRBV10-3 to TRBJ1-3; 11 bases map to TRBD1. Germline V lookup: CDR1 ENHRY, CDR2 SYGVKD. After removal of 7 bases from V and 4 bases from J, the junction contained 6 bases not matched to a gene. The CDR3 is 15 residues long. The CDR3 sequence: CAITGTGGFGNTIYF. CDR3 DNA: TGTGCCATCACTGGGACAGGGGGATTCGGAAACACCATATATTTT.

The chain employs TRBV3-1 and TRBJ1-1; D unresolved. V was shortened by 2 bases and J by 4 bases, with 5 bases between the two germline ends. The CDR3 has 12 amino acids. Germline V gene sequence: CDR1 LGHDT, CDR2 YNNKEL (reference sequence). The CDR3 sequence is CASSQRITEAFF. CDR3 nucleotides: TGTGCCAGCAGCCAACGTATCACTGAAGCTTTCTTT.

This clonotype showed up just a few times. The V gene is TRBV10-1, the J gene TRBJ1-1, with D possibly TRBD1 on 6 matching bases. V lost 2 bases and J lost 1, with 11 bases in between. Germline V gene data show CDR1 as WNHNN and CDR2 as SYGVQD (reference sequence). This CDR3 region has 15 residues. CDR3 residues: CASSEAGQTNTEAFF. The CDR3 nucleotides read TGCGCCAGCAGTGAGGCGGGACAAACGAACACTGAAGCTTTCTTT.

The V and J genes are TRBV29-1 and TRBJ2-5; 7 bases are a match to TRBD1. The J segment lost 1 base and the V segment lost 7 bases, leaving 3 bases of the junction unmatched. Germline lookup yields CDR1 SQVTM and CDR2 ANQGSEA. The CDR3 runs to 12 residues. The CDR3, as DNA: TGCAGCGCCTGGACAGGCCAAGAGACCCAGTACTTC. This gives the protein CSAWTGQETQYF.

V usage is TRBV6-5 and J usage is TRBJ1-1, with D unclear. The CDR3 has 12 amino acids. The V end was cut by 2 bases, the J end by 4 bases, with 5 bases between. Germline CDR1 reads MNHEY; CDR2 reads SVGAGI. In DNA form, the CDR3 reads TGTGCCAGCAGTTACGCAGGCACTGAAGCTTTCTTT. Protein: CASSYAGTEAFF.

The chain couples TRBV13 to TRBJ1-1; D may be TRBD1 (6 bases). Trimming took off 2 bases at V and 5 bases at J, with 21 bases between the two ends. This CDR3 region has 17 residues. CDR1 PRHDT and CDR2 FYEKMQ come from the germline V gene (reference sequence). CDR3 loop: CASSLRRAVLRGTEAFF. The CDR3 DNA sequence: TGTGCCAGCAGCTTAAGGAGGGCAGTCCTTAGGGGGACTGAAGCTTTCTTT.

This clonotype was detected a few times. J is TRBJ1-6 and V is TRBV6-1; D not certain. This CDR3 has 15 amino acids. V was pared by 5 bases and J by 5 bases, with 13 bases between. Germline V gives CDR1 MNHNS, CDR2 SASEGT. CDR3 in DNA: TGTGCCAGCAGTAAGCAGAGACCCAATAATTCACCCCTCCACTTT. Residues: CASSKQRPNNSPLHF.

This clonotype came up a few times. V is TRBV18 and J is TRBJ1-5, with 7 bases identical to TRBD1. V lost 2 bases and J lost 3; bases outside the gene matches: 1. Looked up from germline, CDR1 is KGHSH and CDR2 is LQKENI. CDR3 length equals 14 residues. The CDR3 loop reads CASSPGTDNQPQHF. The CDR3 DNA reads TGTGCCAGCTCACCAGGGACAGACAATCAGCCCCAGCATTTT.

The chain carries TRBV20-1 and TRBJ2-3, with D perhaps assigned TRBD1 or TRBD2 (5 bases each). The germline V gene encodes CDR1 DFQATT and CDR2 SNEGSKA (reference sequence). The CDR3 contains 15 residues. Trimming removed 2 bases at V and 3 bases at J, with 15 bases between. CDR3 coding DNA: TGCAGTGCTAGAAAGGGGACGATTTCAACAGATACGCAGTATTTT. This gives the protein CSARKGTISTDTQYF.

The chain links TRBV10-3 to TRBJ1-1, with D maybe TRBD1 (5 bases). V was clipped by 0 bases and J by 5 bases, with 13 bases between them. The CDR3 length is 15 residues. Germline V gene lookup returns CDR1 ENHRY and CDR2 SYGVKD. CDR3 residues: CAISESGVLVTEAFF. As DNA, the CDR3 is TGTGCCATCAGTGAGTCGGGGGTTCTCGTTACTGAAGCTTTCTTT.

The gene calls are TRBV24-1 and TRBJ2-1; D is ambiguous. The ends were cut back, 5 bases at V and 7 bases at J, with 5 bases in the middle. The CDR3 length is 11 residues. CDR1 and CDR2 (germline): KGHDR, SFDVKD. The CDR3 region is CATSGGNEQFF. The CDR3 region has the DNA TGTGCCACCAGTGGCGGAAATGAGCAGTTCTTC.

This chain uses TRBV24-1 with TRBJ1-5; perhaps TRBD1 as D (5 bases). V was clipped by 3 bases and J by 0 bases, with 8 bases between them. The CDR3 extends over 15 amino acids. CDR1 is KGHDR and CDR2 is SFDVKD in the germline V gene. This chain's CDR3 is CATSDIGDSNQPQHF. Here the CDR3 DNA reads TGTGCCACCAGTGATATAGGGGATAGCAATCAGCCCCAGCATTTT.